The T cell receptor beta chain described here comes from a study of beta chain features in type 1 diabetes. General study findings and limits: Moderate but significant shortening of TCRB CDR3s was recorded in all four CD4+ subsets from Type 1 diabetes patients.

Reverse transcription of all isolated RNA meant that expressed TCRB transcripts were sequenced. Profiling relied on immunoSEQ multiplex PCR, and the TCRdb table lists in-frame clones only, not all of them. In the table there are some 150,000 clones, under 60% of which are singletons. On this clone: As yet, its antigen is unknown.

J was trimmed by 7 bases and V by 4 bases; bases with no gene match: 5. Germline CDR1 and CDR2: PRHDT and FYEKMQ (reference sequence). The CDR3 extends over 15 amino acids. Every donor had blood drawn once into heparin, approximately 110 mL on average. Sorting with CD45RO/CCR7/CD25/CD127/CD95/CD27 yielded naive, central memory, regulatory and stem-like memory CD4+ cells. The sequence was obtained from a man aged 18 to 30 in good health. The sequencing input was Tregs from blood. The chain uses TRBV13 and TRBJ1-4; 11 bases are shared with TRBD1. The CDR3 coding sequence is TGTGCCAGCAGCTGGACCGGGACAGGGGGTGAAAAACTGTTTTTT. Residues: CASSWTGTGGEKLFF.